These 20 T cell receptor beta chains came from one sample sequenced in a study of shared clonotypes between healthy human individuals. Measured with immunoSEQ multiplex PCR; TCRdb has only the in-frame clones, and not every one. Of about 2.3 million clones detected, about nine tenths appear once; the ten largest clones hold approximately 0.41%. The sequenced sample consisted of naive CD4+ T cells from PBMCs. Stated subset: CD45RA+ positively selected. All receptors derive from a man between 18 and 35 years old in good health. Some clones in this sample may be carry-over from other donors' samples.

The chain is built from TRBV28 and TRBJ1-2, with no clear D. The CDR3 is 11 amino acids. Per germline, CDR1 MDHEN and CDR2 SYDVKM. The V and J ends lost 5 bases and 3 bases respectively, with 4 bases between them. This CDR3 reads CASSPHYGYTF. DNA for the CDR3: TGTGCCAGCAGTCCCCACTATGGCTACACCTTC.

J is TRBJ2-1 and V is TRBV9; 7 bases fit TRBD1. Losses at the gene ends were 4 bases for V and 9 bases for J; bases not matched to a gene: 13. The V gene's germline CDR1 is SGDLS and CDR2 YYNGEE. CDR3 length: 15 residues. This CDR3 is CASSTTGTAYGEQFF. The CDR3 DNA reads TGTGCCAGCAGCACCACCGGGACAGCTTATGGTGAGCAGTTCTTC.

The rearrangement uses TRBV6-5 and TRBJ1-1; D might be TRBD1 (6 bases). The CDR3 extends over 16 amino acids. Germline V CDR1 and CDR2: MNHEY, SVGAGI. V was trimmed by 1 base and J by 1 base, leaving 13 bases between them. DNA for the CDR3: TGTGCCAGCAGTTACTTCCGGACAGTCACGAACACTGAAGCTTTCTTT. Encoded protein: CASSYFRTVTNTEAFF.

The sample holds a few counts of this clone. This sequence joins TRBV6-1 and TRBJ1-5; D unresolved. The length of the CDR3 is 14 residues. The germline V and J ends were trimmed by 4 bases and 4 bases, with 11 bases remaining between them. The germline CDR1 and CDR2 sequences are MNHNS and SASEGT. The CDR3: CASSVAKGNQPQHF. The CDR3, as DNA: TGTGCCAGCAGTGTGGCGAAGGGTAATCAGCCCCAGCATTTT.

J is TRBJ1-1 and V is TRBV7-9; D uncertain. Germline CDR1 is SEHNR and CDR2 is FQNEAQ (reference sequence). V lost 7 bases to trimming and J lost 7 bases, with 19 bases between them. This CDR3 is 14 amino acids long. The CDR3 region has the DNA TGTGCCAGCACCGGAACTTCGGGAGGTAGTGAAGCTTTCTTT. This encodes CASTGTSGGSEAFF.

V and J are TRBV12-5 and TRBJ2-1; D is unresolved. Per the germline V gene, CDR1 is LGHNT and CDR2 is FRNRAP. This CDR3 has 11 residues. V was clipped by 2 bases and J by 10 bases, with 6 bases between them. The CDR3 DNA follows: TGTGCTAGTGGTTTGTACTTGGAGCAGTTCTTC. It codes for CASGLYLEQFF.

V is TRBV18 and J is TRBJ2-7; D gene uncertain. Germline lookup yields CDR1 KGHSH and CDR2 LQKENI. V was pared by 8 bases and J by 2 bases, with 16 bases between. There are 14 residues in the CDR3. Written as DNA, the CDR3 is TGTGCCAGCACCCTCACCGATGATACCTACGAGCAGTACTTC. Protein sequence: CASTLTDDTYEQYF.

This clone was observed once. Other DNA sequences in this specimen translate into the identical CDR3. This chain's CDR3 is CASSETGSSGNTIYF. CDR3 bases: TGTGCCAGCAGTGAAACGGGGAGCTCTGGAAACACCATATATTTT. This chain joins TRBV28 and TRBJ1-3; D not resolved. V was clipped by 5 bases and J by 0 bases, with 11 bases between them. Germline V CDR1 and CDR2: MDHEN, SYDVKM. The length of the CDR3 is 15 residues. Supplemented by reference TRBV28 and TRBJ1-3, the full variable domain reads DVKVTQSSRYLVKRTGEKVFLECVQDMDHENMFWYRQDPGLGLRLIYFSYDVKMKEKGDIPEGYSVSREKKERFSLILESASTNQTSMYLCASSETGSSGNTIYFGEGSWLTVV.

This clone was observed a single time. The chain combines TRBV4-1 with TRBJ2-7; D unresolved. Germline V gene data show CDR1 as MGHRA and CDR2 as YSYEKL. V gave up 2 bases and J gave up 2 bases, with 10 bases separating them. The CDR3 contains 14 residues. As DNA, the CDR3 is TGCGCCAGCAGCCAATTTGACACCGCCTACGAGCAGTACTTC. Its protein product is CASSQFDTAYEQYF.

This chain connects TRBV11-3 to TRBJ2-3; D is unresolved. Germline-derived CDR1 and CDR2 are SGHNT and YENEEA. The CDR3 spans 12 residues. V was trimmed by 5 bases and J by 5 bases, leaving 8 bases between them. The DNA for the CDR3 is TGTGCCAGCAGCCCAGGCAGAGATACGCAGTATTTT. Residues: CASSPGRDTQYF.

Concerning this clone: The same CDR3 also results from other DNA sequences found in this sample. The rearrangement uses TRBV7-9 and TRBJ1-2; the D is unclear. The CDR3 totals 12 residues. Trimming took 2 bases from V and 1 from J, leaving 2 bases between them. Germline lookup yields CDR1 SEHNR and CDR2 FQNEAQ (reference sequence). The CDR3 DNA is TGTGCCAGCAGCTTAAGTAACTATGGCTACACCTTC. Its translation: CASSLSNYGYTF.

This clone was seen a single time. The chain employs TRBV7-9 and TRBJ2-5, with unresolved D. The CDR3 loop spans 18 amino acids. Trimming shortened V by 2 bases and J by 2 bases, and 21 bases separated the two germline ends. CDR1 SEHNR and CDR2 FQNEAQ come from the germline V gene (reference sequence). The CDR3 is CASSLPKWVQQLQETQYF. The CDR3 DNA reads TGTGCCAGCAGCTTACCCAAGTGGGTACAACAGTTACAAGAGACCCAGTACTTC.

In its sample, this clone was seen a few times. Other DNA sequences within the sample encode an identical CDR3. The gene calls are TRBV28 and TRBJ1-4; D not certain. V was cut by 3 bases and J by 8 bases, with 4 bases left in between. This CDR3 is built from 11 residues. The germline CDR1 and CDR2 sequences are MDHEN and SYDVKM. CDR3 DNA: TGTGCCAGCAGTTTTGAGGAAAAACTGTTTTTT. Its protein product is CASSFEEKLFF.

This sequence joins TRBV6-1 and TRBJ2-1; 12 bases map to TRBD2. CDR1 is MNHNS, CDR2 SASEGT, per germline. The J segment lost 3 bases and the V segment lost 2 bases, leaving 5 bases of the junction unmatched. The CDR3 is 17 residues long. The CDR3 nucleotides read TGTGCCAGCAGTGAAAGGGAGGGACTAGCGGGCTACAATGAGCAGTTCTTC. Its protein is CASSEREGLAGYNEQFF.

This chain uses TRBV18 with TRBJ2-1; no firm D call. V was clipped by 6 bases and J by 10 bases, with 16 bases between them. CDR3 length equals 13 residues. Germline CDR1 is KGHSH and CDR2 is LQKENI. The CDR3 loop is CASSLLSPGEQFF. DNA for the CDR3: TGTGCCAGCTCCCTTCTCTCTCCTGGCGAGCAGTTCTTC.

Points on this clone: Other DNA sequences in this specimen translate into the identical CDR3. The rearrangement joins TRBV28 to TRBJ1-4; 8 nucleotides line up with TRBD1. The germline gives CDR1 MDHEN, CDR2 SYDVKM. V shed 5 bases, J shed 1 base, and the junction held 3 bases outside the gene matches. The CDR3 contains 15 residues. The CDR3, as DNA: TGTGCCAGCAGTCCCGACAGGGGAACTAATGAAAAACTGTTTTTT. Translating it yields CASSPDRGTNEKLFF.

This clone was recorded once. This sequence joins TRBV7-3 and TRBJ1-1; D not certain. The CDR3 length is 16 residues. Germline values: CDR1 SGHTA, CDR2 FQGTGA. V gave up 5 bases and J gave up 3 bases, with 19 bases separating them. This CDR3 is CASSAVAGHGDTEAFF. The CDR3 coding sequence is TGTGCCAGCAGCGCTGTGGCGGGCCATGGAGACACTGAAGCTTTCTTT.

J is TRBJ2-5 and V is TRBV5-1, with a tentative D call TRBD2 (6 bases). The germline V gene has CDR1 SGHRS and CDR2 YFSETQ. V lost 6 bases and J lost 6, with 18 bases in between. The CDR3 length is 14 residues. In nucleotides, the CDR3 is TGCGCCAGCAACACTGACGGGGGAGGACAGACCCAGTACTTC. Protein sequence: CASNTDGGGQTQYF. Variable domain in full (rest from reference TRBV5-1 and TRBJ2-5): KAGVTQTPRYLIKTRGQQVTLSCSPISGHRSVSWYQQTPGQGLQFLFEYFSETQRNKGNFPGRFSGRQFSNSRSEMNVSTLELGDSALYLCASNTDGGGQTQYFGPGTRLLVL.

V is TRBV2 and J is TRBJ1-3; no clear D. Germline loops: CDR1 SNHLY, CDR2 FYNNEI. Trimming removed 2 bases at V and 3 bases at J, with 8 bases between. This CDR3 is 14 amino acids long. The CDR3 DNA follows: TGTGCCAGCAGTGAAATCTTCTTTGGAAACACCATATATTTT. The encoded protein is CASSEIFFGNTIYF.

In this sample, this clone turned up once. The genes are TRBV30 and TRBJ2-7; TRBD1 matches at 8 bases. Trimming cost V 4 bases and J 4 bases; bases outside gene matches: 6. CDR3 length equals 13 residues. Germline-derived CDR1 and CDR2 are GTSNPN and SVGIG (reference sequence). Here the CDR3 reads CAWTRDRLYEQYF. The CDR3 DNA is TGTGCCTGGACCCGGGACAGGTTGTACGAGCAGTACTTC.